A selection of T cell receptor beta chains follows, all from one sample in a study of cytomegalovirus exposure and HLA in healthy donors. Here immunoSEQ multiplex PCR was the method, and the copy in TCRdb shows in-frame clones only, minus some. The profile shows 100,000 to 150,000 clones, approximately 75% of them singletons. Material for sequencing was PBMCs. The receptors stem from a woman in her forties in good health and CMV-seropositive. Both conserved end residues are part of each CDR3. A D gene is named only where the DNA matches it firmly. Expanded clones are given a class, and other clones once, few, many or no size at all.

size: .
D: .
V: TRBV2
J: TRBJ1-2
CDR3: CAGGGYTF
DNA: TGTGCCGGAGGTGGCTACACCTTC

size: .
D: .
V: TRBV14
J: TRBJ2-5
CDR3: CASSMGLQETQYF
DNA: TGTGCCAGCAGTATGGGGCTCCAAGAGACCCAGTACTTC

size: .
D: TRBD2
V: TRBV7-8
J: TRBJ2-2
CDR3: CASSLVPPGLAGSRTGELFF
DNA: TGTGCCAGCAGCTTAGTTCCTCCGGGACTAGCGGGATCCCGGACCGGGGAGCTGTTTTTT

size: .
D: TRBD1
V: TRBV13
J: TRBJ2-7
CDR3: CASSWGQRTYEQYF
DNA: TGTGCCAGCAGCTGGGGACAGCGAACCTACGAGCAGTACTTC

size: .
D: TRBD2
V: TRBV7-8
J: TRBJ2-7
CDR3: CASSFSGTQSSYEQYF
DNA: TGTGCCAGCAGCTTCAGCGGGACCCAGAGCTCCTACGAGCAGTACTTC

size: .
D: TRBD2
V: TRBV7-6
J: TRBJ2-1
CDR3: CASSLGLLRGGAFNEQFF
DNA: TGTGCCAGCAGCTTAGGCCTATTGCGCGGGGGGGCGTTTAATGAGCAGTTCTTC

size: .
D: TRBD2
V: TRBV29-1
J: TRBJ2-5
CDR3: CSVELAGGQWRETQYF
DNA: TGCAGCGTTGAACTAGCGGGGGGGCAGTGGAGAGAGACCCAGTACTTC

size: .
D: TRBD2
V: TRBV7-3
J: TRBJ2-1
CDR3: CASSLSGRSYNEQFF
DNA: TGTGCCAGCAGCCTTAGCGGGAGGTCTTACAATGAGCAGTTCTTC

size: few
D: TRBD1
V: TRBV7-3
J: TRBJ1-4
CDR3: CASSSRQGGKLFF
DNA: TGTGCCAGCAGCTCCCGACAGGGGGGTAAACTGTTTTTT

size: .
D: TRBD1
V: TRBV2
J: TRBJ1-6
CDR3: CASSAQGVYNSPLHF
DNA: TGTGCCAGCAGTGCGCAGGGGGTCTATAATTCACCCCTCCACTTT

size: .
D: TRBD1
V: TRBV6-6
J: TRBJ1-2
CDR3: CASSKGQGLGYGYTF
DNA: TGTGCCAGCAGTAAGGGACAGGGGCTAGGCTATGGCTACACCTTC

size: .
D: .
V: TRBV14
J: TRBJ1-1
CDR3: CASSRSTGLDTEAFF
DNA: TGTGCCAGCAGCCGATCTACAGGGTTGGACACTGAAGCTTTCTTT

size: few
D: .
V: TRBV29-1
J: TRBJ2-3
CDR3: CSVLDSSREADTQYF
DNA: TGCAGCGTTTTGGATTCTTCACGGGAAGCAGATACGCAGTATTTT

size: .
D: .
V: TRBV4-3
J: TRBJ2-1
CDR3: CASSLKTGTSGSEQFF
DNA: TGCGCCAGCAGCCTCAAGACAGGGACCAGCGGGAGTGAGCAGTTCTTC

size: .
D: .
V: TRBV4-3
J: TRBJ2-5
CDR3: CASSHVQGRGETQYF
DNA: TGCGCCAGCAGCCATGTACAGGGACGGGGAGAGACCCAGTACTTC

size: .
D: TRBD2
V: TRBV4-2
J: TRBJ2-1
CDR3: CASSQGRTSGRVNEQFF
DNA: TGTGCCAGCAGCCAAGGGAGGACTAGCGGGAGGGTAAATGAGCAGTTCTTC

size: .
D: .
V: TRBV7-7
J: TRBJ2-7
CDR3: CASSLARDREQYF
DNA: TGTGCTAGCAGCTTAGCGCGCGATCGCGAGCAGTACTTC

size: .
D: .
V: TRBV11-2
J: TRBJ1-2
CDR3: CASSSSRMYNYGYTF
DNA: TGTGCCAGCAGCTCTAGCCGGATGTATAACTATGGCTACACCTTC